These 20 T cell receptor beta chains came from one sample sequenced in a study of long-term antiretroviral therapy in people with HIV. The authors ran the immunoSEQ assay, v3.0, at survey level. The repertoire was sequenced with immunoSEQ multiplex PCR; TCRdb's copy has only in-frame clones and lacks some. The sample comprises some 21,000 clones, about 76% of which are singletons, and 9.5% to 15% rests with the top ten. The sample in question was unsorted PBMCs, obtained 0.1 years before starting antiretroviral therapy. All receptors derive from a man aged 40-50 years with HIV.

The rearrangement links TRBV7-9 to TRBJ1-2; 9 bases line up with TRBD1. The CDR3 is 16 residues long. Unmatched junction bases numbered 11, after V lost 5 bases and J lost 4 bases. CDR1 is SEHNR, CDR2 FQNEAQ, per germline (reference sequence). DNA for the CDR3: TGTGCCAGCAGCGCTCACTCCGGGACAGGGAGCTATGGCTACACCTTC. This encodes CASSAHSGTGSYGYTF.

The CDR3 reads CASSPPSSRETQYF. In DNA, the CDR3 is TGTGCCAGCTCACCACCGTCCAGTCGAGAGACCCAGTACTTC. The genes are TRBV18 and TRBJ2-5; D gene uncertain. The CDR3 is 14 residues long. The V and J ends lost 0 bases and 4 bases respectively, with 9 bases between them. Germline values: CDR1 KGHSH, CDR2 LQKENI.

The chain recombines TRBV18 with TRBJ2-7, with D unclear. Germline CDR1 is KGHSH and CDR2 is LQKENI. The V and J ends lost 4 bases and 5 bases respectively, with 15 bases between them. The CDR3 covers 14 residues. CDR3 sequence: CASSLRTGENEQYF. CDR3 nucleotide sequence: TGTGCCAGCTCACTCAGGACGGGCGAGAACGAGCAGTACTTC.

The chain uses TRBV7-9 and TRBJ2-6, with D hard to call. V was trimmed by 8 bases and J by 0 bases, leaving 11 bases between them. The CDR3 covers 15 residues. The germline gives CDR1 SEHNR, CDR2 FQNEAQ (reference sequence). CDR3 sequence (DNA): TGTGCCAGCCCGAGGCCCCTCTCTGGGGCCAACGTCCTGACTTTC. This translates into CASPRPLSGANVLTF.

The chain recombines TRBV6-6 with TRBJ1-1, with 11 bases lining up with TRBD1. The germline gives CDR1 MNHNY, CDR2 SVGAGI (reference sequence). This CDR3 spans 15 amino acids. The V segment lost 1 base and the J segment 5 bases; nucleotides outside the gene matches: 3. CDR3 residues: CASSYWTGGRTEAFF. CDR3 in DNA: TGTGCCAGCAGTTACTGGACAGGGGGCCGGACTGAAGCTTTCTTT.

The chain is built from TRBV29-1 and TRBJ1-1; 7 positions agree with TRBD1. The CDR3 sequence is 14 residues long. Germline loops: CDR1 SQVTM, CDR2 ANQGSEA. V was clipped by 3 bases and J by 4 bases; unmatched bases: 8. CDR3 loop: CSVESDHRGTEAFF. The CDR3 DNA is TGCAGCGTTGAGAGCGACCACAGGGGCACTGAAGCTTTCTTT.

The rearrangement joins TRBV4-3 to TRBJ2-3; D is unresolved. V was pared by 0 bases and J by 6 bases, with 13 bases between. CDR1 LGHNA and CDR2 YSLEER come from the germline V gene. This CDR3 has 15 amino acids. In DNA, the CDR3 is TGCGCCAGCAGCCAAGATTGGCCGTCCAGGGATACGCAGTATTTT. The encoded protein is CASSQDWPSRDTQYF.

V usage is TRBV4-3 and J usage is TRBJ1-1; no firm D call. The CDR3 sequence is 15 residues long. Deletions cut 4 bases from V and 0 bases from J, with 12 bases between. CDR1 LGHNA and CDR2 YSLEER come from the germline V gene. CDR3 nucleotide sequence: TGCGCCAGCAGCCCGAGACGCAGGATGAACACTGAAGCTTTCTTT. Protein product: CASSPRRRMNTEAFF.

This chain joins TRBV4-1 and TRBJ2-7, with 9 bases lining up with TRBD1. The CDR3 length is 14 residues. V shed 4 bases, J shed 3 bases, and the junction held 4 bases outside the gene matches. Germline V CDR1 and CDR2: MGHRA, YSYEKL. The CDR3 sequence is CASSLLGQGYEQYF. In DNA form, the CDR3 reads TGCGCCAGCAGCCTCCTGGGACAGGGCTACGAGCAGTACTTC.

J is TRBJ2-2 and V is TRBV7-7, with D tentatively TRBD1 or TRBD2 (5 bases each). CDR1 and CDR2 from the germline V gene are SSHAT and FNYEAQ (reference sequence). CDR3 length: 14 residues. The ends were cut back, 5 bases at V and 5 bases at J, with 12 bases in the middle. CDR3 sequence (DNA): TGTGCCAGCAGCCCAGGTTGGGGGACCGGGGAGCTGTTTTTT. Encoded protein: CASSPGWGTGELFF.

The chain employs TRBV15 and TRBJ2-3, with D possibly TRBD1 on 5 matching bases. V lost 1 base to trimming and J lost 2 bases, with 10 bases between them. Per the germline V gene, CDR1 is LNHNV and CDR2 is YYDKDF (reference sequence). The length of the CDR3 is 15 residues. The CDR3 loop is CATSRAQDNTDTQYF. CDR3 in DNA: TGTGCCACCAGCAGAGCTCAGGACAACACAGATACGCAGTATTTT.

J is TRBJ2-1 and V is TRBV5-1; no reliable D call. This CDR3 has 15 residues. Trimming took 0 bases from V and 1 from J, leaving 8 bases between them. Germline CDR1 and CDR2: SGHRS and YFSETQ. The CDR3: CASSLGGGSYNEQFF. DNA of the CDR3: TGCGCCAGCAGCTTGGGCGGCGGTTCCTACAATGAGCAGTTCTTC.

The chain recombines TRBV27 with TRBJ2-1, with 13 bases identical to TRBD2. V was pared by 5 bases and J by 8 bases, with 9 bases of the junction left unmatched. CDR3 length: 16 amino acids. Germline values: CDR1 MNHEY, CDR2 SMNVEV (reference sequence). CDR3 region: CASSPPLAGGRDEQFF. DNA of the CDR3: TGTGCCAGCAGTCCTCCACTAGCGGGGGGGCGAGATGAGCAGTTCTTC.

CDR3 nucleotides: TGTGCCAGCTCACCATTAGACAGGACTGAAGCTTTCTTT. The encoded protein is CASSPLDRTEAFF. The V gene is TRBV18, the J gene TRBJ1-1, with a possible D match to TRBD1 (6 bases). CDR3 length equals 13 residues. The germline CDR1 and CDR2 sequences are KGHSH and LQKENI. V was trimmed by 2 bases and J by 5 bases, leaving 9 bases between them.

The CDR3 is CASSLDVGKGRTQYF. CDR3 sequence (DNA): TGTGCCAGCAGCTTAGATGTCGGGAAGGGTCGGACCCAGTACTTC. The rearrangement uses TRBV7-2 and TRBJ2-5, with a possible D match to TRBD2 (5 bases). Trimming cost V 1 base and J 7 bases, with 16 bases left between them. This CDR3 is 15 amino acids long. Germline V lookup: CDR1 SGHTA, CDR2 FQGNSA.

The chain combines TRBV5-1 with TRBJ2-6, with no clear D. Between the trimmed V and J ends, which lost 0 bases and 0 bases, there was a span of 10 bases. The CDR3 spans 17 residues. CDR1 is SGHRS, CDR2 YFSETQ, per germline. The CDR3 nucleotides read TGCGCCAGCAGCTTGGCCGTGGTCCGCTCTGGGGCCAACGTCCTGACTTTC. It codes for CASSLAVVRSGANVLTF.

J is TRBJ1-1 and V is TRBV28; weak D call: TRBD1 (6 bases). This CDR3 region has 16 residues. Germline-derived CDR1 and CDR2 are MDHEN and SYDVKM. Trimming pared 1 base from V and 5 bases from J, leaving 17 bases between. The CDR3 DNA follows: TGTGCCAGCAGTTTATTTCAGGGGCAGGGACATACTGAAGCTTTCTTT. Amino acids: CASSLFQGQGHTEAFF.

The chain joins TRBV19 to TRBJ2-7; TRBD1 agrees at 9 bases. CDR1 is LNHDA, CDR2 SQIVND, per germline (reference sequence). This CDR3 has 14 residues. V gave up 2 bases and J gave up 3 bases; unmatched junction bases: 2. The CDR3 region has the DNA TGTGCCAGTAGTATAACAGGGGGCGTCTACGAGCAGTACTTC. This translates into CASSITGGVYEQYF.

The chain recombines TRBV28 with TRBJ2-7; maybe TRBD2 (6 bases). V lost 4 bases and J lost 3, with 22 bases in between. This CDR3 contains 17 residues. In germline, CDR1 is MDHEN, CDR2 SYDVKM. The CDR3 is CASSSPYVAVNLYEQYF. CDR3 nucleotides: TGTGCCAGCAGTTCGCCTTATGTAGCGGTGAATCTCTACGAGCAGTACTTC.

This sequence joins TRBV19 and TRBJ2-1; D is undetermined. The CDR3 has 14 amino acids. Trimming shortened V by 0 bases and J by 0 bases, and 3 bases separated the two germline ends. CDR1 and CDR2 (germline): LNHDA, SQIVND (reference sequence). CDR3 in amino acids: CASSIESSYNEQFF. The CDR3 bases are TGTGCCAGTAGTATAGAGAGCTCCTACAATGAGCAGTTCTTC.